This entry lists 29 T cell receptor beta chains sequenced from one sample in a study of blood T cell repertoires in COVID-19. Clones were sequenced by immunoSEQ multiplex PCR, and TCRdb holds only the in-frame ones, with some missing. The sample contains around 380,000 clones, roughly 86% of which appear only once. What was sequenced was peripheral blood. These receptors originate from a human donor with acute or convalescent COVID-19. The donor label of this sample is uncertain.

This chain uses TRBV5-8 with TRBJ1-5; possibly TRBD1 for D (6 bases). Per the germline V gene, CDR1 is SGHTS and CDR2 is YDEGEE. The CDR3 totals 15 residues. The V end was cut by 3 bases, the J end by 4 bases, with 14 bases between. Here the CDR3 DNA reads TGTGCCAGCAGCTCCGGACAGACCATAAATCAGCCCCAGCATTTT. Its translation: CASSSGQTINQPQHF.

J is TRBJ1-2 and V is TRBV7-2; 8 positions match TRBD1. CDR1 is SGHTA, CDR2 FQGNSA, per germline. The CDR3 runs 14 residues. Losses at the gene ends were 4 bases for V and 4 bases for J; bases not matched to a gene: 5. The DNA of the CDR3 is TGTGCCAGCAGCTGGACAGGGTCTCGCTATGGCTACACCTTC. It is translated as CASSWTGSRYGYTF.

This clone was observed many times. In DNA form, the CDR3 reads TGTGCCAGCAGCGTAGTCCCAGCGGGAGTAGGGAAGACCCAGTACTTC. Amino acid sequence: CASSVVPAGVGKTQYF. J is TRBJ2-5 and V is TRBV9; 8 positions agree with TRBD2. Germline lookup yields CDR1 SGDLS and CDR2 YYNGEE. V lost 0 bases to trimming and J lost 6 bases; unmatched junction nucleotides: 10. This CDR3 region has 16 residues.

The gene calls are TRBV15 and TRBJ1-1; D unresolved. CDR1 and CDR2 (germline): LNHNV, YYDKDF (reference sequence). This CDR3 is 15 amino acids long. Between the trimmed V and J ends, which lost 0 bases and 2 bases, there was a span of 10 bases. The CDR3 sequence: CATSRDRSKNTEAFF. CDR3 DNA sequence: TGTGCCACCAGCAGAGATCGGTCCAAAAACACTGAAGCTTTCTTT.

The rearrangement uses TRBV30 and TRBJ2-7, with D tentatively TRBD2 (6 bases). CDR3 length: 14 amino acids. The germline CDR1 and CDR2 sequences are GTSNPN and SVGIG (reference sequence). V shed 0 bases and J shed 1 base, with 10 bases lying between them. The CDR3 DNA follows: TGTGCCTGGAGTGTAGCGGGTGTTTCCTACGAGCAGTACTTC. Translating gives CAWSVAGVSYEQYF. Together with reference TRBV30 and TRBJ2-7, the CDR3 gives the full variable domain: SQTIHQWPATLVQPVGSPLSLECTVEGTSNPNLYWYRQAAGRGLQLLFYSVGIGQISSEVPQNLSASRPQDRQFILSSKKLLLSDSGFYLCAWSVAGVSYEQYFGPGTRLTVT.

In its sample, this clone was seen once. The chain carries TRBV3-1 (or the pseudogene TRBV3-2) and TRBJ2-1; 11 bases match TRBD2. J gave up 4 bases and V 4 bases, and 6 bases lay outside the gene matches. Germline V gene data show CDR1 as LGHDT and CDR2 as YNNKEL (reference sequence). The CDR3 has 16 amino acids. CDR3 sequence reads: CASSPRSGRAYNEQFF. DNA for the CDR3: TGTGCCAGCAGCCCCCGTAGCGGGAGGGCGTACAATGAGCAGTTCTTC.

The CDR3 here is CASSQWGGETQYF. CDR3 DNA: TGTGCCAGCAGCCAATGGGGAGGAGAGACCCAGTACTTC. The chain combines TRBV3-1 (or the pseudogene TRBV3-2) with TRBJ2-5; TRBD2 might be the D (6 bases). The V end lost 2 bases, the J end lost 4 bases, and 8 bases lay between the germline ends. Germline-derived CDR1 and CDR2 are LGHDT and YNNKEL (reference sequence). CDR3 length: 13 residues.

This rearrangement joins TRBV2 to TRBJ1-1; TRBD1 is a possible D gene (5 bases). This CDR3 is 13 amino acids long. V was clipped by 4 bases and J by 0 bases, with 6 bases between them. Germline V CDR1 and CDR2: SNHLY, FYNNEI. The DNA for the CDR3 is TGTGCCAGCAGTGGACAGCTGAACACTGAAGCTTTCTTT. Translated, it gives CASSGQLNTEAFF.

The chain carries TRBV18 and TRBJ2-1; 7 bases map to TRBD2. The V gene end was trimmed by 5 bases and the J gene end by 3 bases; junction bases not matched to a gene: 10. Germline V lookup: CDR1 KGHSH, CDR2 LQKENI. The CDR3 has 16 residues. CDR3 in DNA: TGTGCCAGCTCAAAAACGGGGAGGGGCCTCTACAATGAGCAGTTCTTC. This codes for CASSKTGRGLYNEQFF.

CDR3 sequence (DNA): TGTGCCAGTAGTTTGAGAGCGGGAGGGCAGGATGAGCAGTTCTTC. Translating gives CASSLRAGGQDEQFF. The chain joins TRBV19 to TRBJ2-1; 10 bases are shared with TRBD2. Trimming removed 5 bases from V and 8 bases from J; junction bases left unmatched: 9. This CDR3 comprises 15 residues. Germline values: CDR1 LNHDA, CDR2 SQIVND (reference sequence).

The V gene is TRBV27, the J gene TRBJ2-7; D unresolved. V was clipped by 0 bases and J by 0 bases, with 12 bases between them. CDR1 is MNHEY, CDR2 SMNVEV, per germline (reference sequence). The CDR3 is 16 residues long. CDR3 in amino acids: CASSLSGARSSYEQYF. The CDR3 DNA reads TGTGCCAGCAGTTTATCGGGCGCAAGAAGCTCCTACGAGCAGTACTTC.

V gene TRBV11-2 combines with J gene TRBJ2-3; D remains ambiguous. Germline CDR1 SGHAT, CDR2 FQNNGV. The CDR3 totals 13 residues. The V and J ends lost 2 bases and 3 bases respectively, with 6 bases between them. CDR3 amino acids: CASSLSRTDTQYF. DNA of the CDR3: TGTGCCAGCAGCTTAAGCAGGACAGATACGCAGTATTTT. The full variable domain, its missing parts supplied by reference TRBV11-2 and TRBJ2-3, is EAGVAQSPRYKIIEKRQSVAFWCNPISGHATLYWYQQILGQGPKLLIQFQNNGVVDDSQLPKDRFSAERLKGVDSTLKIQPAKLEDSAVYLCASSLSRTDTQYFGPGTRLTVL.

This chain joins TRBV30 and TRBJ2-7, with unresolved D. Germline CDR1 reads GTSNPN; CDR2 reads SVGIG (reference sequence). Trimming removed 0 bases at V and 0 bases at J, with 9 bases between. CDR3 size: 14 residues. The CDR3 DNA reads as TGTGCCTGGAGTGTACTGAGGAGCTCCTACGAGCAGTACTTC. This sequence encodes CAWSVLRSSYEQYF.

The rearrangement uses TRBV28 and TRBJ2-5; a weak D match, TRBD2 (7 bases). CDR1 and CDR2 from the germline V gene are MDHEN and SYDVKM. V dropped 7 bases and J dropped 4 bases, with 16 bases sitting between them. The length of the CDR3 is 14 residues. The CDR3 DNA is TGTGCCAGCACCTCACCCGGGGGGCGAGAGACCCAGTACTTC. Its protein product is CASTSPGGRETQYF.

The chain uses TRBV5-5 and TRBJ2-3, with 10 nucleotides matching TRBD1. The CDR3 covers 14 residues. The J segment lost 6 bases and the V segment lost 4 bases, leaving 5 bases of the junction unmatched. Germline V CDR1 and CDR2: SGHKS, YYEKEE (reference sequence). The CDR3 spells CASSMGQGLDTQYF. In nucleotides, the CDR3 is TGTGCCAGCAGCATGGGACAGGGGTTGGATACGCAGTATTTT.

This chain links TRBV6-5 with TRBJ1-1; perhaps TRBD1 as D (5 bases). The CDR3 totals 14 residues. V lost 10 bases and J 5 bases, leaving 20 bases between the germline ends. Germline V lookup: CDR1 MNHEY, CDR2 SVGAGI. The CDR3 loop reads CATRSGLIGTEAFF. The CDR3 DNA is TGTGCCACCCGGTCAGGGCTAATTGGGACTGAAGCTTTCTTT.

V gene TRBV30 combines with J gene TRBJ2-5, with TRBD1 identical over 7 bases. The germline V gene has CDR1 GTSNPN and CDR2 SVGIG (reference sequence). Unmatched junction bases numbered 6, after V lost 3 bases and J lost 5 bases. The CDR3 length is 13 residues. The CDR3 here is CAWRTGSRETQYF. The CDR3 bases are TGTGCCTGGAGGACAGGGTCCCGGGAGACCCAGTACTTC. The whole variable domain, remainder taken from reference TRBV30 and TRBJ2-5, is SQTIHQWPATLVQPVGSPLSLECTVEGTSNPNLYWYRQAAGRGLQLLFYSVGIGQISSEVPQNLSASRPQDRQFILSSKKLLLSDSGFYLCAWRTGSRETQYFGPGTRLLVL.

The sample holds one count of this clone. The CDR3 bases are TGTGCCAGTAGTATCACAGGGATGAGGCAGCCCCAGCATTTT. Residues: CASSITGMRQPQHF. The rearrangement uses TRBV19 and TRBJ1-5; weak D call: TRBD1 (6 bases). Germline assignment: CDR1 LNHDA and CDR2 SQIVND (reference sequence). Trimming shortened V by 3 bases and J by 7 bases, and 13 bases separated the two germline ends. This CDR3 has 14 amino acids.

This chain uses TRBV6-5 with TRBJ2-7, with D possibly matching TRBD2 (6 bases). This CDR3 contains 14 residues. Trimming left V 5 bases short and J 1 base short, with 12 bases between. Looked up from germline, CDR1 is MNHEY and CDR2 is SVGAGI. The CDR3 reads CASSPRRVSYEQYF. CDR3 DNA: TGTGCCAGCAGTCCAAGGAGGGTTTCCTACGAGCAGTACTTC.

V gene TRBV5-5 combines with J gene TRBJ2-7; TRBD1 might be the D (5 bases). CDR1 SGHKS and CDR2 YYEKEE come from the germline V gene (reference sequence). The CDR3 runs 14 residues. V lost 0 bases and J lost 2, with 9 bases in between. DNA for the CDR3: TGTGCCAGCAGCTTGGTTGTAGGGGCCTACGAGCAGTACTTC. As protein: CASSLVVGAYEQYF.

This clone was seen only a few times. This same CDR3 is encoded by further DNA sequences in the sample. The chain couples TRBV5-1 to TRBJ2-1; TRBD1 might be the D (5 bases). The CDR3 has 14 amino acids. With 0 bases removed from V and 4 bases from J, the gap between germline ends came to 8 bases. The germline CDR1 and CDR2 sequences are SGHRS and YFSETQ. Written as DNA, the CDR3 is TGCGCCAGCAGCTTGGAGGCAGGGTACAATGAGCAGTTCTTC. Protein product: CASSLEAGYNEQFF.

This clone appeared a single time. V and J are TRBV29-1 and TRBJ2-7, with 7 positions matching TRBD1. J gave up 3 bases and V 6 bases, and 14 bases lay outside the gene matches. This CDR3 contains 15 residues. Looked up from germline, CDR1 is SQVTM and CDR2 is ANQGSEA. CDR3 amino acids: CSVIRTGSINYEQYF. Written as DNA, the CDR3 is TGCAGCGTGATCCGGACAGGTTCGATTAACTACGAGCAGTACTTC.

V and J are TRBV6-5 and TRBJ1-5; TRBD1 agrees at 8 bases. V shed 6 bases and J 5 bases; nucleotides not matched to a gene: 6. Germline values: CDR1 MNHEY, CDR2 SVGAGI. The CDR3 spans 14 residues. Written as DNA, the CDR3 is TGTGCCAGCAGGTCGACAGGGGTCTATCAGCCCCAGCATTTT. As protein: CASRSTGVYQPQHF.

The CDR3 here is CASSLAPGLKELFF. The CDR3 nucleotides are TGTGCCAGCAGCTTGGCACCGGGTTTGAAAGAACTGTTTTTT. This sequence joins TRBV5-5 and TRBJ1-4; no reliable D call. Germline V gene data show CDR1 as SGHKS and CDR2 as YYEKEE (reference sequence). Trimming took 0 bases from V and 12 from J, leaving 15 bases between them. The CDR3 has 14 residues.

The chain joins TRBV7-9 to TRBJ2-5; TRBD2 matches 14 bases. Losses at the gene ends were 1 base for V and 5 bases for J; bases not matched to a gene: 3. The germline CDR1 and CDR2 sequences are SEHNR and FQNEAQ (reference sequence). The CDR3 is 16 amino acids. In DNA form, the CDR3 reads TGTGCCAGCAGCTTAGTTGGACTAGCGGGAGGTGAGACCCAGTACTTC. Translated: CASSLVGLAGGETQYF. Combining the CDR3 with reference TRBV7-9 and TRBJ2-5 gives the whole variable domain DTGVSQNPRHKITKRGQNVTFRCDPISEHNRLYWYRQTLGQGPEFLTYFQNEAQLEKSRLLSDRFSAERPKGSFSTLEIQRTEQGDSAMYLCASSLVGLAGGETQYFGPGTRLLVL.

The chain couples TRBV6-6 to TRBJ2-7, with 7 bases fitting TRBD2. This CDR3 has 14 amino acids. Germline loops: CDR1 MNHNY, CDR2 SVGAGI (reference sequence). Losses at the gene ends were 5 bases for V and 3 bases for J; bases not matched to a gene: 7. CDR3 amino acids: CASSIMRESYEQYF. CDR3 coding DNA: TGTGCCAGCAGTATTATGCGGGAGAGCTACGAGCAGTACTTC.

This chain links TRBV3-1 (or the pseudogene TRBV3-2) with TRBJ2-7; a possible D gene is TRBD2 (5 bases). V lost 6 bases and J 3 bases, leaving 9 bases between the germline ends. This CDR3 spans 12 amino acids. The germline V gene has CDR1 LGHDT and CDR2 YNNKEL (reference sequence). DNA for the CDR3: TGTGCCAGCAGGCGTGGGAGCTACGAGCAGTACTTC. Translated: CASRRGSYEQYF.

This chain's CDR3 is CASRVWGQLFEAFF. The CDR3 nucleotides are TGTGCCAGCAGAGTGTGGGGACAGCTCTTTGAAGCTTTCTTT. The chain recombines TRBV5-6 with TRBJ1-1; 7 positions match TRBD1. This CDR3 comprises 14 residues. The germline V gene has CDR1 SGHDT and CDR2 YYEEEE. V lost 5 bases and J lost 7; bases outside the gene matches: 11.

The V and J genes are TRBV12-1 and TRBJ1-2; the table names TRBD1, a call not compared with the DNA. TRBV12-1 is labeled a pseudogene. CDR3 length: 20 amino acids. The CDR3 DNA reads TGTGCCAGCAGCTTTTATTCGCCTGAAACGCGGCCGACAGGGCCCTATGGCTACACCTTC. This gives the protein CASSFYSPETRPTGPYGYTF.